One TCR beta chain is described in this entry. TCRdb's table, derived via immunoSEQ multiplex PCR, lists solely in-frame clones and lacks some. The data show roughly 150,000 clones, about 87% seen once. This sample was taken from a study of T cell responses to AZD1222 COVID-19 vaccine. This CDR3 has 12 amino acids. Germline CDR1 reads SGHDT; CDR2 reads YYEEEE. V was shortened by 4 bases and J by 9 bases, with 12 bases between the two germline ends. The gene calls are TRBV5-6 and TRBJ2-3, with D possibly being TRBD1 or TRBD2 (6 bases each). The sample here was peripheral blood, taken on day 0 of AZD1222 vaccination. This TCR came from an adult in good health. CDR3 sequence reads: CASSRGGQTQYF. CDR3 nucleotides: TGTGCCAGCAGCCGTGGGGGGCAGACGCAGTATTTT. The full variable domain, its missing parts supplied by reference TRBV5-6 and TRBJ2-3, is DAGVTQSPTHLIKTRGQQVTLRCSPKSGHDTVSWYQQALGQGPQFIFQYYEEEERQRGNFPDRFSGHQFPNYSSELNVNALLLGDSALYLCASSRGGQTQYFGPGTRLTVL.